Given below is one TCR beta chain in context. The sample originates from a study of cytomegalovirus exposure and HLA in healthy donors. The CDR3 spans 18 residues. The trim removed 2 bases at V and 4 bases at J, leaving 14 bases unmatched. Germline V CDR1 and CDR2: SGHDN, FVKESK. The study ran its PCR with 60 Vbeta and 13 Jbeta primers. Profiling relied on immunoSEQ multiplex PCR, and the TCRdb table lists in-frame clones only, not all of them. The data contain 100,000 or so clones, approximately 87% of them singletons. This chain uses TRBV14 with TRBJ1-5; TRBD1 matches 7 bases. The sample consisted of PBMCs. This clonotype was obtained from a man aged 40-55 years in good health and CMV-seronegative. CDR3 sequence: CASSQIPLLAQGNQPQHF. Here the CDR3 DNA reads TGTGCCAGCAGCCAAATACCGCTTCTAGCACAGGGGAATCAGCCCCAGCATTTT.